This T cell receptor (beta chain) was profiled in a study of shared clonotypes between healthy human individuals. Overall study findings and caveats: Naive CD4 clonotypes were shared across a handful of donors at roughly 5%. It was the non-shared clonotypes that had lower generation probabilities than clonotypes shared by all four donors.

Every immunoSEQ plate was one replicate of a subset's evenly spread DNA. TCRdb keeps only in-frame clones here, not all; method: immunoSEQ multiplex PCR. This repertoire shows 200,000 to 250,000 clones, approximately 65% found once; its top ten account for more than 9.5%. Germline lookup yields CDR1 LNHDA and CDR2 SQIVND (reference sequence). CDR3 size: 17 residues. Unmatched junction bases numbered 7, after V lost 1 base and J lost 1 base. With regard to this clone: Its antigen is currently unknown.

The clonotype was recovered from a man aged 25 to 45 in good health. The chain uses TRBV19 and TRBJ1-1; 9 bases fit TRBD1. The sequencing sample was made of memory CD4+ T cells sorted from blood. Noted subset: CD45RA-negative fraction. CDR3 nucleotides: TGTGCCAGTAGTATAGTAGGACAGGGGTTACGGAACACTGAAGCTTTCTTT. It is translated as CASSIVGQGLRNTEAFF.